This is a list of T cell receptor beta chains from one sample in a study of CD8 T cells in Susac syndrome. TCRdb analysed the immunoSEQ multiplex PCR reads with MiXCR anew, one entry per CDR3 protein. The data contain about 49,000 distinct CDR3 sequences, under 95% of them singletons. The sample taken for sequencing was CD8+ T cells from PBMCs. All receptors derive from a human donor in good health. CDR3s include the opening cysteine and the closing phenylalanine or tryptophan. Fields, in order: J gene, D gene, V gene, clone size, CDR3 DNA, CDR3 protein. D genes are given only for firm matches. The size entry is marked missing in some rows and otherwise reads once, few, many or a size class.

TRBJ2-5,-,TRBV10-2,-,TGCGCCAGCAGTGAACCGGGACGCCAAGCGACCCAGTACTTC,CASSEPGRQATQYF
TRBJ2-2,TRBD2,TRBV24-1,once,TGTGCCACCAGTGATTTGCTAGCGGGAGCCGGGGAGCTGTTTTTT,CATSDLLAGAGELFF
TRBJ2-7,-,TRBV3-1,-,TGTGCCAGCAGCCAAGGCGCCTACGAGCAGTACTTC,CASSQGAYEQYF
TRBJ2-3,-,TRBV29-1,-,TGCAGCGTTGGGGGCTGGGGAGATACGCAGTATTTT,CSVGGWGDTQYF
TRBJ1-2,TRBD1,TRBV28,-,TGTGCCAGCAGTCCTGGGACAGGGTGGAACTATGGCTACACCTTC,CASSPGTGWNYGYTF
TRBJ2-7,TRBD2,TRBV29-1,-,TGCAGCGTTGCCGCCCTAGCGGGAGGCGGGGAATACGAGCAGTACTTC,CSVAALAGGGEYEQYF
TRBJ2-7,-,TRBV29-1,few,TGCAGCGCTGGGGCCAGCAACGCCTACGAGCAGTACTTC,CSAGASNAYEQYF
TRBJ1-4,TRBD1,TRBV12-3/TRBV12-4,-,TGTGCCACCAGGGGGGCCGGCGAAAAACTGTTTTTT,CATRGAGEKLFF
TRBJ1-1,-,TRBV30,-,TGTGCCTGGAGTGTTGTGGGGACTGAAGCTTTCTTT,CAWSVVGTEAFF
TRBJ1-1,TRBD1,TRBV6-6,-,TGTGCCAGCAGTTATTCAGGGGGGCCGAACACTGAAGCTTTCTTT,CASSYSGGPNTEAFF
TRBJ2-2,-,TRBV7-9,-,TGTGCCAGCAGCTTAGCGCGGATGTACACCGGGGAGCTGTTTTTT,CASSLARMYTGELFF
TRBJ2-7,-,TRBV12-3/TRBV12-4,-,TGTGCCAGCAGCCCCCCGCGCGACCCCCACGAGCAGTACTTC,CASSPPRDPHEQYF
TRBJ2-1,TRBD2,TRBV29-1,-,TGCAGCGTTGAATATCCGGGACTAGTCCACAATGAGCAGTTCTTC,CSVEYPGLVHNEQFF
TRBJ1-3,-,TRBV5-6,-,TGTGCCAGCAGCCGGGGACCGGGGTCTGGAAACACCATATATTTT,CASSRGPGSGNTIYF
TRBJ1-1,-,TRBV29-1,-,TGCAGCGTTGTGCAACCCGGAGTTACTGAAGCTTTCTTT,CSVVQPGVTEAFF
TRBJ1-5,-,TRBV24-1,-,TGTGCCACCAGTGATGGGAGCAATCAGCCCCAGCATTTT,CATSDGSNQPQHF
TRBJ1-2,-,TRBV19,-,TGTGCCAGTACCCTACAGGACAACTATGGCTACACCTTC,CASTLQDNYGYTF
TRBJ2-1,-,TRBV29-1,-,TGCAGCGTTGAAGGGCGAACAGCCAGGAACTATGAGCAGTTCTTC,CSVEGRTARNYEQFF
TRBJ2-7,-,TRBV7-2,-,TGTGCCAGCAGGGGGCCCCAACGGGAGGAGCAGTACTTC,CASRGPQREEQYF
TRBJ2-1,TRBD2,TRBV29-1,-,TGCAGCTTACTAGCGGGAGACGTCTACAATGAGCAGTTCTTC,CSLLAGDVYNEQFF
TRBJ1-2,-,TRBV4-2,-,TGTGCCAGCAGCCAAGATATCGGGGCATTTAACTATGGCTACACCTTC,CASSQDIGAFNYGYTF
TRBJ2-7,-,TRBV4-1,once,TGCGCCAGCAGCCAACCCCACAAGGACGGCTCCTACGAGCAGTACTTC,CASSQPHKDGSYEQYF
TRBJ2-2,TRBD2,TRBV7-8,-,TGTGCCAGCAGCCGGACTAGCGGGACCGCCGGGGAGCTGTTTTTT,CASSRTSGTAGELFF
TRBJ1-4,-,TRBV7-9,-,TGTGCCAGCAGCTATGGGACGGGCTGGGAAAAACTGTTTTTT,CASSYGTGWEKLFF
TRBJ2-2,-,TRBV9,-,TGTGCCAGCAGCCCACAAAACACCGGGGAGCTGTTTTTT,CASSPQNTGELFF
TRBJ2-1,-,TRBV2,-,TGTGCCAGCAGTGATGGTACCAGGGATGAGCAGTTCTTC,CASSDGTRDEQFF
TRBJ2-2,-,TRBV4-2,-,TGTGCCAGCAGCCGGGACCTCGCCGGCACCGGGGAGCTGTTTTTT,CASSRDLAGTGELFF
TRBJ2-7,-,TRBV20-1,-,TGCAGTGCCCCACACCCGACTCTGTCCTACGAGCAGTACTTC,CSAPHPTLSYEQYF
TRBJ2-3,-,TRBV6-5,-,TGTGCCAGCAGTGAGTCGGCCGATACGCAGTATTTT,CASSESADTQYF
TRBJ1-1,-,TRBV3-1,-,TGTGCCAGCAGTCCGGGACCCTATCCTGAAGCTTTCTTT,CASSPGPYPEAFF
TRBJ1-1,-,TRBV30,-,TGTGCCTGGACCCATATTAGAGGAGGCAGGGACGCCACTGAAGCTTTCTTT,CAWTHIRGGRDATEAFF
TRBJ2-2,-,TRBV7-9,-,TGTGCCAGCAGCTTAGTTGGGACGGAGAACACCGGGGAGCTGTTTTTT,CASSLVGTENTGELFF
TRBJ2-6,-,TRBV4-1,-,TGCGCCAGCAGCCAAGAAGGGGATGGGGGCGTCAAGTACCCTGGGGCCAACGTCCTGACTTTC,CASSQEGDGGVKYPGANVLTF